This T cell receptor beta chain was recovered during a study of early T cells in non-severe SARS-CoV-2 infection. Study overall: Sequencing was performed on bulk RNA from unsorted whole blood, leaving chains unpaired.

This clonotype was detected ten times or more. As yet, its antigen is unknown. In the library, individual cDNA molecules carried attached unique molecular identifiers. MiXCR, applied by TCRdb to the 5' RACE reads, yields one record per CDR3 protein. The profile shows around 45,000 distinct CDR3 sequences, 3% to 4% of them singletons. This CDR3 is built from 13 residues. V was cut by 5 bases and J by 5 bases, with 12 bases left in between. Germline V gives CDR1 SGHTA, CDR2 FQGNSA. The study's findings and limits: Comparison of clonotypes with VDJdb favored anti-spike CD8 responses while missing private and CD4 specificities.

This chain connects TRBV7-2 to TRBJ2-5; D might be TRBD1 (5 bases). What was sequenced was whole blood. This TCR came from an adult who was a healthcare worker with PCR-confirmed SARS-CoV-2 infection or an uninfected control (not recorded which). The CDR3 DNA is TGTGCCAGCAGCCTAGGGGCCCGGGAGACCCAGTACTTC. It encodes CASSLGARETQYF.